Presented here are 23 T cell receptor beta chains from one specimen sequenced in a study of monozygotic twins with inflammatory bowel disease. Reanalyzing the 5' RACE reads, TCRdb keeps one entry per CDR3 protein, without DNA. Found here are about 160,000 distinct CDR3 sequences; the top ten clones hold under 3.5%. The sample comprised blood. These receptors all stem from a human donor with ulcerative colitis or Crohn's disease, or a healthy co-twin of an affected twin (not recorded which).

The chain employs TRBV2 and TRBJ2-7; TCRdb reports TRBD1, a call that lacks DNA to check it against. CDR3 length: 13 amino acids. Germline CDR1 and CDR2: SNHLY and FYNNEI. CDR3 protein: CASTRDSEYEQYF.

This chain links TRBV27 with TRBJ2-1; TCRdb's D call of TRBD2 is untestable without DNA. The CDR3 loop spans 14 amino acids. Germline-derived CDR1 and CDR2 are MNHEY and SMNVEV (reference sequence). The CDR3 sequence is CASSLGGRAGEQFF.

The chain has TRBV4-2 and TRBJ1-1; TCRdb calls TRBD1, which cannot be checked without DNA. From germline, CDR1 is LGHNA and CDR2 YNFKEQ. The CDR3 is made up of 15 amino acids. The CDR3 sequence is CASSQEGGRNTEAFF.

The CDR3: CSARDRTANYGYTF. This chain uses TRBV20-1 with TRBJ1-2. CDR3 size: 14 residues. Germline V gene data show CDR1 as DFQATT and CDR2 as SNEGSKA (reference sequence).

The J gene is TRBJ1-2, the V gene TRBV7-9; the D gene TCRdb calls, TRBD1, cannot be checked with no DNA. This CDR3 comprises 14 residues. Looked up from germline, CDR1 is SEHNR and CDR2 is FQNEAQ (reference sequence). The CDR3 loop reads CASSLAGTGYGYTF. Supplemented by reference TRBV7-9 and TRBJ1-2, the full variable domain reads DTGVSQNPRHKITKRGQNVTFRCDPISEHNRLYWYRQTLGQGPEFLTYFQNEAQLEKSRLLSDRFSAERPKGSFSTLEIQRTEQGDSAMYLCASSLAGTGYGYTFGSGTRLTVV.

The V call is TRBV7-2, the J call TRBJ2-7; TCRdb lists TRBD1, though no DNA is available to test this call. This CDR3 has 14 amino acids. The germline V gene has CDR1 SGHTA and CDR2 FQGNSA. The CDR3 protein is CASSDGTWAYEQYF.

The V gene is TRBV11-2, the J gene TRBJ1-2. There are 13 residues in the CDR3. CDR1 and CDR2 (germline): SGHAT, FQNNGV. This CDR3 is CASSRMGRYGYTF.

The gene calls are TRBV30 and TRBJ2-3; TCRdb's assignment of TRBD1 cannot be checked, as there is no DNA. In germline, CDR1 is GTSNPN, CDR2 SVGIG (reference sequence). The CDR3 is made up of 13 amino acids. The CDR3 sequence is CASTGKAPDTQYF.

The chain has TRBV7-3 and TRBJ2-3; no DNA is available, so the TRBD2 call from TCRdb remains unchecked. This CDR3 spans 14 amino acids. Germline CDR1 SGHTA, CDR2 FQGTGA. CDR3 sequence reads: CASSFLGAPDTQYF.

The gene calls are TRBV27 and TRBJ2-1. The length of the CDR3 is 14 residues. Germline assignment: CDR1 MNHEY and CDR2 SMNVEV (reference sequence). The CDR3 protein is CASSSTGAYNEQFF.

The chain combines TRBV4-2 with TRBJ2-1; TCRdb reports TRBD2, a call that lacks DNA to check it against. The CDR3 totals 13 residues. Per the germline V gene, CDR1 is LGHNA and CDR2 is YNFKEQ. CDR3: CASSREHIAEQFF.

The gene calls are TRBV5-1 and TRBJ1-5; TCRdb picks TRBD1, but there is no DNA to check that call. CDR1 SGHRS and CDR2 YFSETQ come from the germline V gene. The CDR3 totals 13 residues. The CDR3 reads CASSLTGTGPQHF.

The chain carries TRBV19 and TRBJ1-5. This CDR3 comprises 15 residues. Germline V gene data show CDR1 as LNHDA and CDR2 as SQIVND (reference sequence). CDR3 in amino acids: CASSTNSNSNQPQHF.

This chain joins TRBV19 and TRBJ2-7; TCRdb lists TRBD1, though no DNA is available to test this call. The CDR3 runs 15 residues. The germline gives CDR1 LNHDA, CDR2 SQIVND (reference sequence). The CDR3 here is CASSIGNSASYEQYF. The variable domain in full, completed from reference TRBV19 and TRBJ2-7, reads DGGITQSPKYLFRKEGQNVTLSCEQNLNHDAMYWYRQDPGQGLRLIYYSQIVNDFQKGDIAEGYSVSREKKESFPLTVTSAQKNPTAFYLCASSIGNSASYEQYFGPGTRLTVT.

The V and J genes are TRBV12-3 or TRBV12-4 and TRBJ2-1. The CDR3 contains 16 residues. The CDR3 loop is CASSPKLSSYYNEQFF.

The rearrangement uses TRBV5-1 and TRBJ2-7; the TCRdb call, TRBD1, lacks DNA for checking. The V gene's germline CDR1 is SGHRS and CDR2 YFSETQ. CDR3 length equals 15 residues. The CDR3 protein is CASSLDTGTTYEQYF.

The V gene is TRBV3-1, the J gene TRBJ2-1; lacking DNA, the TRBD1 call made by TCRdb goes unchecked. This CDR3 is built from 12 residues. Germline lookup yields CDR1 LGHDT and CDR2 YNNKEL (reference sequence). The CDR3 is CASSPGASRQFF.

The chain links TRBV27 to TRBJ2-7; the D call from TCRdb, TRBD2, cannot be confirmed without DNA. Germline assignment: CDR1 MNHEY and CDR2 SMNVEV (reference sequence). The CDR3 sequence is 15 residues long. CDR3: CASSSPTSGVNEQYF.

The V call is TRBV3-1, the J call TRBJ2-3; the D call of TRBD1 rests on TCRdb alone, since no DNA is present to check it. Germline values: CDR1 LGHDT, CDR2 YNNKEL (reference sequence). The CDR3 extends over 15 amino acids. The CDR3 sequence is CASSTSGGIADTQYF.

The V call is TRBV12-3 or TRBV12-4, the J call TRBJ2-3. The CDR3 runs to 14 residues. The CDR3 loop is CASSWYLGTDTQYF.

CDR3 in amino acids: CASRETGHMNTEAFF. V and J are TRBV4-1 and TRBJ1-1; TCRdb returns TRBD1, unconfirmable since there is no DNA. Germline lookup yields CDR1 MGHRA and CDR2 YSYEKL. This CDR3 spans 15 amino acids.

CDR3: CASSQVQGNEQYF. The V gene is TRBV4-1, the J gene TRBJ2-7; the D call from TCRdb, TRBD2, cannot be confirmed without DNA. The CDR3 extends over 13 amino acids. The germline gives CDR1 MGHRA, CDR2 YSYEKL.

The CDR3 spells CASSGHNSPLHF. The chain combines TRBV7-8 with TRBJ1-6. The CDR3 extends over 12 amino acids. Germline CDR1 is SGHVS and CDR2 is FQNEAQ.